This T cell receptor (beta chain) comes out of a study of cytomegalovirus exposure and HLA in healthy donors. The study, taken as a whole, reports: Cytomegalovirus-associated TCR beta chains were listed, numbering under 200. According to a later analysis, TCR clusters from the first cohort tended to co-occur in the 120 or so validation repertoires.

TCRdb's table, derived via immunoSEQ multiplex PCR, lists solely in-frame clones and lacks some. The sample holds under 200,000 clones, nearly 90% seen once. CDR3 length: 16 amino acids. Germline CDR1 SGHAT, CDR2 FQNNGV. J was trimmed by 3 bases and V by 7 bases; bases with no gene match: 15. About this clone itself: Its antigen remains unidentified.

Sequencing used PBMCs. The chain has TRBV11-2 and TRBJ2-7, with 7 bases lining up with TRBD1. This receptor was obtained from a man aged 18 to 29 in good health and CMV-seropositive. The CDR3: CASTSAGGKRNYEQYF. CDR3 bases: TGTGCCAGCACTTCGGCAGGGGGAAAAAGGAACTACGAGCAGTACTTC.